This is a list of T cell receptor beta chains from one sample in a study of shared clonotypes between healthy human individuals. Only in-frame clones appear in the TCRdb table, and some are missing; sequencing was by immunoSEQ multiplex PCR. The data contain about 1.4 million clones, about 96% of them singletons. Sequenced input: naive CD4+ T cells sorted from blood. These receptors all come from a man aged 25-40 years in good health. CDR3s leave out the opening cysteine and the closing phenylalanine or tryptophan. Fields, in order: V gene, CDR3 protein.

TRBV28 ASSLERTATQY
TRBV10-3 AICIDREFLSGNTIY
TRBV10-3 AIRQGGDQPQH
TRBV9 ASSVASGQAEAF
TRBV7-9 ASTRGEDRRETQY
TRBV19 AVYGMARGYNEQF
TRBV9 ASTGQDTDTQY
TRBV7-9 ASSLRTGYQETQY
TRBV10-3 AISGVDTDSGNTIY
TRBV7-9 ASSFQSYEQY
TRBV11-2 ASSSLGLAEYNEQF
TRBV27 ASTPFALAGGPGGSEQF
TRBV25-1 ASSEGAPAVYEQY
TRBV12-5 ASGTIRNEQF
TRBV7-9 ASSLIGRQGHDKTGELF
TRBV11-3 ASSPQGLTDTQY
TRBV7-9 ASSHRQPLNTGELF
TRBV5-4 ASSSRYWTASYGYT
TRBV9 ASSVVSGREGYNEQF
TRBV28 ASKDRTTYEQY
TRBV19 ASSRGGVGTDTQY
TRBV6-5 ASSYIVGQPQH
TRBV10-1 ASSESNWPGVNTEAF
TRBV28 ASSAQGYGYT
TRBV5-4 ASSLSSSGSPTETQY
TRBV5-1 ASSLAPLDHTIY
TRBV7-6 ASSAWTGQTEAF
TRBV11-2 ASSLVRPGRSTDTQY
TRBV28 ATSLGAGDQPQH
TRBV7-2 ASSLVPLGGSETQY
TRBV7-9 ASSPQVGYQETQY
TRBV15 ATKQLNEQF
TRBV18 ASSPFTLRGIRTEAF
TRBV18 ASSPVDEQF
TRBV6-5 ASSGGRTEAF
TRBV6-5 ASSSRQGGSNQPQH
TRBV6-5 ASSQQLNTEAF
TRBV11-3 ASSLGGNEQY
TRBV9 ASSVSGQGATSGYT
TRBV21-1 ASSKSPKSSYNEQF
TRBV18 ASSPPGGLGSGNTIY
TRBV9 ASSVVAGVPDTQY
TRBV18 ASSQRGRGANTGELF
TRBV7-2 ASSSLHGGGYT
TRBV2 ASSEPRTDQETQY
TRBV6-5 ASSKTGATNEKLF
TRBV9 ASSVGPGLNTEAF
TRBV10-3 AISSKGGSGNTIY
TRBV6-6 ASSSIGELF
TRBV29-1 SGNIAYNEQF
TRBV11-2 ASSSGTGGFRKTQY
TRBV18 ASSPPQSNQPQH
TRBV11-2 ASSLKLQGGELF
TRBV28 ASNTYRGQSGNTIY